This T cell receptor (beta chain) appears in the sequencing data of a study of T cell responses to AZD1222 COVID-19 vaccine. Sequencing was performed with immunoSEQ multiplex PCR; in TCRdb, only in-frame clones are kept and a portion is missing. This table has 180,000 or so clones, about 91% appearing once. The germline CDR1 and CDR2 sequences are WNHNN and SYGVQD (reference sequence). J was trimmed by 2 bases and V by 5 bases; bases with no gene match: 1. The CDR3 is 15 amino acids. The sample was peripheral blood, taken 28 days after the second AZD1222 dose. The chain recombines TRBV10-1 with TRBJ2-3, with TRBD2 identical over 13 bases. This TCR was recovered from an adult who received the AZD1222 COVID-19 vaccine. CDR3 amino acids: CASSTSGGVTDTQYF. The CDR3 DNA follows: TGCGCCAGCAGTACTAGCGGGGGGGTCACAGATACGCAGTATTTT.